The sequence of this T cell receptor beta chain was determined in a study of tumor and adjacent non-tumor tissue in lung cancer. Study-level background: Samples averaged roughly 4.2 million productive TCRbeta reads each. Findings and limits, study-wide: TCR diversity was significantly greater in tumor than normal lung tissue. Higher tumor TCR diversity was associated with shorter survival. In normal lung, the top 100 clones were significantly more dominant than in tumor.

With respect to this clonotype: Its antigen is unknown. The final CDR3 position lacks the conserved phenylalanine or tryptophan, pointing to a likely read error. Because the CDR3's place on the DNA is in doubt, the DNA is left out and the CDR3 is given as listed by TCRdb.

Germline values: CDR1 LGHNA, CDR2 YSLEER. The CDR3 length equals 15 residues, ends included. The template was RNA from unsorted bulk tissue. Three rounds of nested PCR, following a modified ARM-PCR protocol, produced the TCRbeta library. In TCRdb, the multiplex PCR reads were re-called with MiXCR into one record per CDR3 protein. The sample holds about 110,000 distinct CDR3 sequences, 84% seen once. The sequencing input was lung tumor tissue. The source is a man in his 70s with non-small cell lung cancer. The genes are TRBV4-3 and TRBJ2-3; the table gives TRBD2 as D, unverified against the DNA. Here the CDR3 reads CASSSSLGTADTQCL.